The 29 T cell receptor beta chains presented below share a single source sample, sequenced in a study of long-term antiretroviral therapy in people with HIV. At the survey level, the v3.0 immunoSEQ assay was run. Only in-frame clones appear in the TCRdb table, and some are missing; sequencing was by immunoSEQ multiplex PCR. The table has tens of thousands of clones, around 80% seen once. The sample here was unsorted PBMCs, taken 0.5 years before starting antiretroviral therapy. The receptor source for this set is a man in his forties with HIV.

The chain employs TRBV6-5 and TRBJ2-2, with D unresolved. Germline V CDR1 and CDR2: MNHEY, SVGAGI. V lost 6 bases, J lost 1 base, and 6 bases lay in between. This CDR3 is 13 amino acids long. CDR3 DNA sequence: TGTGCCAGCAGAAGGGTGAACACCGGGGAGCTGTTTTTT. It yields the protein CASRRVNTGELFF.

The chain carries TRBV27 and TRBJ1-1; a possible D gene is TRBD1 (5 bases). The V gene lost 5 bases and the J gene lost 4 bases, with 11 bases spanning the gap. In germline, CDR1 is MNHEY, CDR2 SMNVEV (reference sequence). The CDR3 sequence is 13 residues long. In DNA, the CDR3 is TGTGCCAGCAGTCATACAGGCTCCACTGAAGCTTTCTTT. Protein: CASSHTGSTEAFF.

This clone occurred once. The rearrangement links TRBV4-1 to TRBJ2-7; perhaps TRBD1 as D (6 bases). From germline, CDR1 is MGHRA and CDR2 YSYEKL. The CDR3 has 16 residues. The V end lost 3 bases, the J end lost 5 bases, and 20 bases lay between the germline ends. CDR3 residues: CASSHLRGHQAHEQYF. CDR3 coding DNA: TGCGCCAGCAGCCACCTACGGGGACACCAGGCCCACGAGCAGTACTTC.

This clone was counted only a few times. This rearrangement joins TRBV11-3 to TRBJ2-2, with D possibly TRBD2 on 5 matching bases. Germline lookup yields CDR1 SGHNT and CDR2 YENEEA. V lost 2 bases and J 3 bases, leaving 10 bases between the germline ends. This CDR3 contains 15 residues. This CDR3 is CASSLSGWDTGELFF. In DNA, the CDR3 is TGTGCCAGCAGCTTATCGGGGTGGGACACCGGGGAGCTGTTTTTT.

This clone was recorded only once. The chain has TRBV10-3 and TRBJ2-1; perhaps TRBD2 as D (6 bases). V shed 11 bases and J shed 7 bases, with 24 bases lying between them. CDR3 length: 15 residues. CDR1 and CDR2 from the germline V gene are ENHRY and SYGVKD. The CDR3 protein is CAVSGLGGEINEQFF. The CDR3, as DNA: TGTGCCGTCTCCGGGTTGGGGGGAGAGATAAATGAGCAGTTCTTC.

Regarding this clone: Other DNA sequences from this sample encode an identical CDR3 as well. The chain is built from TRBV4-3 and TRBJ1-4, with a possible D match to TRBD1 (5 bases). The CDR3 has 15 residues. CDR1 is LGHNA, CDR2 YSLEER, per germline. Between the trimmed V and J ends, which lost 4 bases and 5 bases, there was a span of 14 bases. The CDR3 protein is CASSLQGRGNEKLFF. For the CDR3, the DNA is TGCGCCAGCAGCCTCCAGGGACGGGGAAATGAAAAACTGTTTTTT.

This clone was picked up one time. The V and J genes are TRBV28 and TRBJ1-5, with 8 bases aligning to TRBD1. The V and J ends lost 5 bases and 6 bases, in that order; junction bases with no gene match: 6. The CDR3 extends over 14 amino acids. CDR1 and CDR2 from the germline V gene are MDHEN and SYDVKM. CDR3 region: CASSQRTGFQPQHF. CDR3 bases: TGTGCCAGCAGTCAACGGACAGGGTTTCAGCCCCAGCATTTT.

V usage is TRBV10-1 and J usage is TRBJ1-1, with 7 bases identical to TRBD1. This CDR3 region has 15 residues. Germline V lookup: CDR1 WNHNN, CDR2 SYGVQD (reference sequence). The junction had 12 bases not matched to a gene; V was cut back by 6 bases and J by 5 bases. Here the CDR3 reads CASSARQGGLTEAFF. CDR3 bases: TGCGCCAGCAGCGCCCGGCAGGGGGGATTGACTGAAGCTTTCTTT.

V and J are TRBV20-1 and TRBJ2-7; D not certain. CDR3 length: 11 amino acids. The V end was cut by 7 bases, the J end by 3 bases, with 10 bases between. CDR1 and CDR2 from the germline V gene are DFQATT and SNEGSKA (reference sequence). The CDR3 nucleotides read TGCAGTGTCAGCCTGCACTACGAGCAGTACTTC. This encodes CSVSLHYEQYF.

The DNA of the CDR3 is TGTGCCAGCAGCTTAACCCCCAGTAGACAGGGGATAGGCACCGGGGAGCTGTTTTTT. Protein: CASSLTPSRQGIGTGELFF. The chain employs TRBV7-6 and TRBJ2-2; TRBD1 matches 8 bases. V dropped 2 bases and J dropped 4; count of bases not matched to a gene: 15. The CDR3 contains 19 residues. Germline CDR1 SGHVS, CDR2 FNYEAQ.

The chain uses TRBV6-5 and TRBJ2-7; D possibly matches TRBD1 or TRBD2 (5 bases each). Trimming took 2 bases from V and 6 from J, leaving 20 bases between them. CDR3 length: 16 amino acids. Per the germline V gene, CDR1 is MNHEY and CDR2 is SVGAGI. CDR3 amino acids: CASSYPFGTGSVEQYF. In DNA, the CDR3 is TGTGCCAGCAGTTACCCCTTCGGGACGGGTAGCGTCGAGCAGTACTTC.

This sequence joins TRBV6-5 and TRBJ2-1; 10 bases fit TRBD2. The trim removed 0 bases at V and 3 bases at J, leaving 2 bases unmatched. CDR3 length: 16 residues. CDR1 is MNHEY, CDR2 SVGAGI, per germline. The CDR3 here is CASSYSPSGGYNEQFF. Written as DNA, the CDR3 is TGTGCCAGCAGTTACTCGCCTAGCGGGGGCTACAATGAGCAGTTCTTC.

This chain links TRBV28 with TRBJ2-1; 9 bases line up with TRBD1. After removal of 5 bases from V and 9 bases from J, the junction contained 11 bases not matched to a gene. This CDR3 spans 15 amino acids. Germline loops: CDR1 MDHEN, CDR2 SYDVKM. The DNA of the CDR3 is TGTGCCAGCAGTCAACCGGGACAGGGCGTGGGTGAGCAGTTCTTC. As protein: CASSQPGQGVGEQFF.

J is TRBJ2-1 and V is TRBV12-5; 12 nucleotides line up with TRBD2. The CDR3 has 16 residues. Germline CDR1 and CDR2: LGHNT and FRNRAP. V lost 1 base and J lost 6; bases outside the gene matches: 4. The DNA for the CDR3 is TGTGCTAGTGGTTTGGCGACTAGCGGGGGTCTCAATGAGCAGTTCTTC. Its translation is CASGLATSGGLNEQFF.

J is TRBJ1-1 and V is TRBV11-2, with D unclear. CDR1 and CDR2 from the germline V gene are SGHAT and FQNNGV. Deletions cut 7 bases from V and 1 base from J, with 13 bases between. This CDR3 is built from 14 residues. CDR3 coding DNA: TGTGCCAGCATAAAATCCACCTCGAACACTGAAGCTTTCTTT. Translation gives CASIKSTSNTEAFF.

The V gene is TRBV19, the J gene TRBJ2-3; D remains ambiguous. The V and J ends lost 3 bases and 2 bases respectively, with 6 bases between them. The germline V gene encodes CDR1 LNHDA and CDR2 SQIVND (reference sequence). This CDR3 contains 13 residues. In DNA form, the CDR3 reads TGTGCCAGTAGTATCCGGAACACAGATACGCAGTATTTT. Translated: CASSIRNTDTQYF.

The gene calls are TRBV12-2 and TRBJ2-3; the table names TRBD2, a call not compared with the DNA. TRBV12-2 is a known pseudogene. CDR3 length: 15 amino acids. CDR3 coding DNA: TGTGCAAGTCGCAAGAGCGGGGCGTGCACAGATACGCAGTATTTT. Encoded protein: CASRKSGACTDTQYF.

The V call is TRBV10-3, the J call TRBJ1-1, with TRBD1 matching over 8 bases. Germline-derived CDR1 and CDR2 are ENHRY and SYGVKD. The CDR3 covers 13 residues. The trim removed 8 bases at V and 1 base at J, leaving 3 bases unmatched. The CDR3 spells CAIGTGGNTEAFF. CDR3 nucleotides: TGTGCCATCGGTACAGGGGGGAACACTGAAGCTTTCTTT.

This chain connects TRBV14 to TRBJ1-4; possible D gene TRBD1, 5 bases. The germline V gene has CDR1 SGHDN and CDR2 FVKESK. This CDR3 has 16 amino acids. With 0 bases removed from V and 6 bases from J, the gap between germline ends came to 14 bases. The CDR3 nucleotides are TGTGCCAGCAGCCAAGATATGGGGCTGGGAGATGAAAAACTGTTTTTT. Amino acid sequence: CASSQDMGLGDEKLFF.

The CDR3 DNA reads TGTGCCACCAGCAGAGATGGAACGGGGACTTACAATGAGCAGTTCTTC. It translates to CATSRDGTGTYNEQFF. This chain joins TRBV15 and TRBJ2-1; tentative D call: TRBD2 (6 bases). The V end was cut by 0 bases, the J end by 4 bases, with 13 bases between. Germline values: CDR1 LNHNV, CDR2 YYDKDF (reference sequence). The CDR3 is made up of 16 amino acids. The whole variable domain, filled in from reference TRBV15 and TRBJ2-1, reads DAMVIQNPRYQVTQFGKPVTLSCSQTLNHNVMYWYQQKSSQAPKLLFHYYDKDFNNEADTPDNFQSRRPNTSFCFLDIRSPGLGDTAMYLCATSRDGTGTYNEQFFGPGTRLTVL.

The chain links TRBV5-1 to TRBJ1-6; D gene unclear. This CDR3 region has 13 residues. The V and J ends lost 0 bases and 7 bases respectively, with 5 bases between them. Germline assignment: CDR1 SGHRS and CDR2 YFSETQ. The CDR3 DNA sequence: TGCGCCAGCAGCTTGGAGGCGAATTCACCCCTCCACTTT. The encoded protein is CASSLEANSPLHF.

This clone has just a few counts. V is TRBV6-4 and J is TRBJ2-1; 10 nucleotides align to TRBD2. CDR3 length: 14 residues. Per the germline V gene, CDR1 is MRHNA and CDR2 is SNTAGT. The trim removed 3 bases at V and 7 bases at J, leaving 3 bases unmatched. This CDR3 reads CASSEAGGPNEQFF. The CDR3 DNA sequence: TGTGCCAGCAGTGAAGCGGGGGGGCCGAATGAGCAGTTCTTC.

V gene TRBV11-2 combines with J gene TRBJ2-5; 9 nucleotides line up with TRBD1. CDR1 and CDR2 (germline): SGHAT, FQNNGV. J lost 4 bases, V lost 4 bases, and 10 bases had no gene match. The CDR3 is made up of 16 amino acids. CDR3 protein: CASSYHTGGAIETQYF. For the CDR3, the DNA is TGTGCCAGCAGCTATCATACAGGGGGCGCGATAGAGACCCAGTACTTC. Based on the CDR3 plus reference TRBV11-2 and TRBJ2-5, the full variable domain is EAGVAQSPRYKIIEKRQSVAFWCNPISGHATLYWYQQILGQGPKLLIQFQNNGVVDDSQLPKDRFSAERLKGVDSTLKIQPAKLEDSAVYLCASSYHTGGAIETQYFGPGTRLLVL.

This clone was seen a few times. This chain links TRBV5-1 with TRBJ1-5, with TRBD1 matching over 7 bases. The ends lost 0 bases at V and 0 bases at J; junction bases unmatched: 9. Germline V gives CDR1 SGHRS, CDR2 YFSETQ. This CDR3 has 18 amino acids. The CDR3 region is CASSLVTQGVVSNQPQHF. CDR3 bases: TGCGCCAGCAGCTTGGTAACTCAGGGGGTCGTTAGCAATCAGCCCCAGCATTTT.

The chain employs TRBV6-1 and TRBJ2-7; D gene uncertain. The CDR3 runs 12 residues. V was trimmed by 8 bases and J by 6 bases, leaving 14 bases between them. Germline V gene data show CDR1 as MNHNS and CDR2 as SASEGT. The CDR3 loop reads CASSILAGEQYF. CDR3 in DNA: TGTGCCAGCTCCATCTTGGCAGGCGAGCAGTACTTC.

The chain couples TRBV5-6 to TRBJ2-1; 9 bases map to TRBD1. Germline lookup yields CDR1 SGHDT and CDR2 YYEEEE. The CDR3 sequence is 15 residues long. V shed 1 base and J 8 bases; nucleotides not matched to a gene: 7. The DNA of the CDR3 is TGTGCCAGCAGCTTGACGGGACAGGGAGCAGATGAGCAGTTCTTC. Its translation: CASSLTGQGADEQFF.

This sequence joins TRBV4-2 and TRBJ1-3; D is unresolved. CDR3 length: 14 residues. V shed 0 bases and J shed 8 bases, with 11 bases lying between them. CDR1 is LGHNA and CDR2 is YNFKEQ in the germline V gene. The CDR3 here is CASSQETRADTIYF. CDR3 sequence (DNA): TGTGCCAGCAGCCAAGAAACAAGGGCCGACACCATATATTTT.

The rearrangement joins TRBV7-6 to TRBJ1-2; D remains unclear. Germline values: CDR1 SGHVS, CDR2 FNYEAQ. This CDR3 spans 14 amino acids. V dropped 2 bases and J dropped 0 bases, with 7 bases sitting between them. This CDR3 is CASSLSSANYGYTF. The CDR3 DNA is TGTGCCAGCAGCTTAAGCAGTGCTAACTATGGCTACACCTTC. Full variable domain (outside the CDR3, taken from reference TRBV7-6 and TRBJ1-2): GAGVSQSPRYKVTKRGQDVALRCDPISGHVSLYWYRQALGQGPEFLTYFNYEAQQDKSGLPNDRFSAERPEGSISTLTIQRTEQRDSAMYRCASSLSSANYGYTFGSGTRLTVV.

The chain uses TRBV2 and TRBJ2-7; tentative D call: TRBD2 (6 bases). Germline V lookup: CDR1 SNHLY, CDR2 FYNNEI. V lost 0 bases to trimming and J lost 3 bases, with 9 bases between them. The CDR3 sequence is 14 residues long. CDR3 coding DNA: TGTGCCAGCAGTGAAGCTCGGGAGATCTACGAGCAGTACTTC. Its translation is CASSEAREIYEQYF.